The 31 T cell receptor beta chains reported below all come from one sample, sequenced in a study of blood T cell repertoires in COVID-19. Clones were read by immunoSEQ multiplex PCR, and TCRdb kept only the in-frame ones, dropping some. The sample consists of about 160,000 clones, approximately 90% of them appearing once. Material for sequencing was peripheral blood. The receptors originated from a man between 18 and 35 years old with acute or convalescent COVID-19.

A remark on this clone: A read error may account for a junction end that differs from germline. The genes are TRBV5-1 and TRBJ2-7, with no clear D. CDR1 is SGHRS and CDR2 is YFSETQ in the germline V gene. CDR3 length: 12 residues. The CDR3 region has the DNA TGCGCCAGCAGCCCCGGTGGGCAGCCGTTTATTTTC. Its translation is CASSPGGQPFIF. The full variable domain, in which reference TRBV5-1 and TRBJ2-7 provide the parts outside the CDR3, is KAGVTQTPRYLIKTRGQQVTLSCSPISGHRSVSWYQQTPGQGLQFLFEYFSETQRNKGNFPGRFSGRQFSNSRSEMNVSTLELGDSALYLCASSPGGQPFIFGPGTRLTVT.

The chain combines TRBV7-9 with TRBJ1-6, with TRBD1 matching 9 bases. Germline CDR1 is SEHNR and CDR2 is FQNEAQ (reference sequence). The ends lost 3 bases at V and 12 bases at J; junction bases unmatched: 6. The CDR3 runs 14 residues. CDR3 sequence reads: CASSLSGQGLPLHF. CDR3 nucleotide sequence: TGTGCCAGCAGCTTGTCGGGACAGGGTTTACCCCTCCACTTT. The variable domain in full, with the rest retrieved from reference TRBV7-9 and TRBJ1-6, is DTGVSQNPRHKITKRGQNVTFRCDPISEHNRLYWYRQTLGQGPEFLTYFQNEAQLEKSRLLSDRFSAERPKGSFSTLEIQRTEQGDSAMYLCASSLSGQGLPLHFGNGTRLTVT.

This clone was seen once. This sequence joins TRBV4-1 and TRBJ1-1, with no clear D. The germline CDR1 and CDR2 sequences are MGHRA and YSYEKL. The CDR3 is made up of 16 amino acids. V lost 4 bases, J lost 0 bases, and 15 bases lay in between. The CDR3 bases are TGCGCCAGCAGCCTCCAAGGATCAGCGTTGAACACTGAAGCTTTCTTT. Translated: CASSLQGSALNTEAFF.

The J gene is TRBJ2-2, the V gene TRBV6-5; D is perhaps TRBD1 (6 bases). This CDR3 contains 15 residues. Per the germline V gene, CDR1 is MNHEY and CDR2 is SVGAGI. Between the trimmed V and J ends, which lost 8 bases and 2 bases, there was a span of 15 bases. DNA of the CDR3: TGTGCCAGCCGTTTTGGACAGACCAACACCGGGGAGCTGTTTTTT. Amino acids: CASRFGQTNTGELFF.

This clone was seen a single time. V gene TRBV13 combines with J gene TRBJ1-1, with 8 bases that match TRBD1. CDR3 size: 13 residues. V was clipped by 7 bases and J by 10 bases; unmatched bases: 11. Germline V gene sequence: CDR1 PRHDT, CDR2 FYEKMQ (reference sequence). The CDR3 protein is CASTGQGMTIAFF. The CDR3, as DNA: TGTGCCAGCACCGGACAGGGTATGACTATAGCTTTCTTT.

This chain joins TRBV5-1 and TRBJ2-5; 7 bases fit TRBD1. Trimming took 0 bases from V and 5 from J; bases not matched to a gene: 13. Germline CDR1 is SGHRS and CDR2 is YFSETQ. This CDR3 has 17 amino acids. CDR3 residues: CASSLAPQWTGSETQYF. In DNA form, the CDR3 reads TGCGCCAGCAGCTTGGCACCACAATGGACAGGCAGTGAGACCCAGTACTTC.

J is TRBJ2-3 and V is TRBV1; TRBD2 reflects the table's D call only, with no check against the DNA. TRBV1 is marked as a pseudogene. The CDR3 runs 17 residues. The CDR3 reads CTSSQGLAGPITDTQYF. In DNA form, the CDR3 reads TGCACCAGCAGCCAAGGACTAGCGGGACCAATCACAGATACGCAGTATTTT.

The chain couples TRBV27 to TRBJ2-2; 9 bases line up with TRBD1. J lost 2 bases, V lost 6 bases, and 13 bases had no gene match. This CDR3 contains 18 residues. Germline V lookup: CDR1 MNHEY, CDR2 SMNVEV (reference sequence). This CDR3 is CASRPGQGNWDNTGELFF. For the CDR3, the DNA is TGTGCCAGCAGACCGGGACAGGGAAACTGGGACAACACCGGGGAGCTGTTTTTT.

The chain combines TRBV5-1 with TRBJ2-7, with a tentative D call TRBD1 (5 bases). This CDR3 is built from 13 residues. CDR1 and CDR2 from the germline V gene are SGHRS and YFSETQ. V was pared by 3 bases and J by 5 bases, with 12 bases between. The CDR3 here is CASSSSPRDEQYF. CDR3 bases: TGCGCCAGCAGCTCGTCCCCCAGGGACGAGCAGTACTTC.

J is TRBJ2-7 and V is TRBV19, with 7 bases identical to TRBD1. The CDR3 length is 14 residues. The V gene end was trimmed by 4 bases and the J gene end by 7 bases; junction bases not matched to a gene: 10. Looked up from germline, CDR1 is LNHDA and CDR2 is SQIVND (reference sequence). CDR3 residues: CASSRTGVFFEQYF. CDR3 coding DNA: TGTGCCAGTAGTAGAACAGGGGTCTTTTTTGAGCAGTACTTC. The full variable domain, its missing parts supplied by reference TRBV19 and TRBJ2-7, is DGGITQSPKYLFRKEGQNVTLSCEQNLNHDAMYWYRQDPGQGLRLIYYSQIVNDFQKGDIAEGYSVSREKKESFPLTVTSAQKNPTAFYLCASSRTGVFFEQYFGPGTRLTVT.

This chain uses TRBV3-1 (or the pseudogene TRBV3-2) with TRBJ1-3; no firm D call. CDR1 and CDR2 from the germline V gene are LGHDT and YNNKEL (reference sequence). Trimming pared 5 bases from V and 0 bases from J, leaving 5 bases between. This CDR3 has 13 residues. CDR3 nucleotide sequence: TGTGCCAGCAGCGGAGACTCTGGAAACACCATATATTTT. Translating it yields CASSGDSGNTIYF.

Remarks on this clone: Other nucleotide sequences in the sample specify the same CDR3. This chain links TRBV19 with TRBJ1-1, with unresolved D. CDR3 length: 13 residues. The V end was cut by 1 base, the J end by 5 bases, with 8 bases between. Germline CDR1 reads LNHDA; CDR2 reads SQIVND (reference sequence). The DNA of the CDR3 is TGTGCCAGTAGTATAGTTCGGGATACTGAAGCTTTCTTT. Protein: CASSIVRDTEAFF.

V gene TRBV5-4 combines with J gene TRBJ2-7, with D maybe TRBD2 (6 bases). V dropped 6 bases and J dropped 7 bases, with 23 bases sitting between them. The CDR3 runs to 15 residues. In germline, CDR1 is SGHNT, CDR2 YYREEE (reference sequence). This CDR3 is CASTPGGTSPGEQYF. CDR3 DNA: TGTGCCAGCACCCCCGGTGGGACTTCCCCGGGGGAGCAGTACTTC.

This clone has just one count. The V gene is TRBV5-1, the J gene TRBJ1-1; D gene uncertain. Trimming cost V 5 bases and J 5 bases, with 19 bases left between them. Per germline, CDR1 SGHRS and CDR2 YFSETQ. The CDR3 length is 15 residues. The CDR3 protein is CASRVLTEAGTEAFF. The CDR3 nucleotides are TGCGCCAGCAGAGTCCTTACAGAAGCTGGAACTGAAGCTTTCTTT.

V usage is TRBV27 and J usage is TRBJ2-7; 9 nucleotides line up with TRBD1. J was trimmed by 4 bases and V by 5 bases; bases with no gene match: 6. Germline V lookup: CDR1 MNHEY, CDR2 SMNVEV (reference sequence). CDR3 length: 14 residues. CDR3 in amino acids: CASSPGTGKYEQYF. The CDR3 nucleotides are TGTGCCAGCAGTCCCGGGACAGGGAAGTACGAGCAGTACTTC.

CDR3 sequence (DNA): TGTGCCAGCATTACGCCCGCGGGGAGCACTGAAGCTTTCTTT. It encodes CASITPAGSTEAFF. This sequence joins TRBV7-9 and TRBJ1-1; D remains ambiguous. The length of the CDR3 is 14 residues. Deletions cut 7 bases from V and 4 bases from J, with 16 bases between. Germline values: CDR1 SEHNR, CDR2 FQNEAQ (reference sequence).

The chain has TRBV5-6 and TRBJ1-5, with D perhaps matching TRBD1 (6 bases). This CDR3 contains 15 residues. Trimming took off 0 bases at V and 5 bases at J, with 12 bases between the two ends. Germline-derived CDR1 and CDR2 are SGHDT and YYEEEE. CDR3 DNA sequence: TGTGCCAGCAGCTTGGCCATCGAGGGGGATCAGCCCCAGCATTTT. This codes for CASSLAIEGDQPQHF.

The chain uses TRBV5-6 and TRBJ1-2, with 11 bases that match TRBD1. Germline V gene lookup returns CDR1 SGHDT and CDR2 YYEEEE. The junction had 4 bases not matched to a gene; V was cut back by 2 bases and J by 7 bases. This CDR3 is 14 amino acids long. The CDR3 region is CASSFGQGASGYTF. CDR3 in DNA: TGTGCCAGCAGCTTCGGACAGGGGGCGAGTGGCTACACCTTC.

The chain couples TRBV28 to TRBJ1-2; D is undetermined. The CDR3 has 13 residues. V was pared by 3 bases and J by 8 bases, with 13 bases between. Germline assignment: CDR1 MDHEN and CDR2 SYDVKM. Written as DNA, the CDR3 is TGTGCCAGCAGTTTGTGGGAGAAGGGAGGCTACACCTTC. Translation: CASSLWEKGGYTF.

This chain uses TRBV15 with TRBJ2-4; D gene unclear. Germline CDR1 reads LNHNV; CDR2 reads YYDKDF (reference sequence). The germline V and J ends were trimmed by 0 bases and 1 base, with 7 bases remaining between them. The CDR3 sequence is 15 residues long. In DNA, the CDR3 is TGTGCCACCAGCAGAGATGCGGTGGCCAAAAACATTCAGTACTTC. Translation gives CATSRDAVAKNIQYF. The full variable domain, completed using reference TRBV15 and TRBJ2-4, is DAMVIQNPRYQVTQFGKPVTLSCSQTLNHNVMYWYQQKSSQAPKLLFHYYDKDFNNEADTPDNFQSRRPNTSFCFLDIRSPGLGDTAMYLCATSRDAVAKNIQYFGAGTRLSVL.

The V call is TRBV7-9, the J call TRBJ1-5, with 8 positions matching TRBD1. CDR3 length equals 14 residues. Germline CDR1 and CDR2: SEHNR and FQNEAQ (reference sequence). The J segment lost 7 bases and the V segment lost 5 bases, leaving 7 bases of the junction unmatched. CDR3 residues: CASSHQGAEQPQHF. CDR3 nucleotide sequence: TGTGCCAGCAGCCACCAGGGGGCGGAGCAGCCCCAGCATTTT.

The chain links TRBV5-1 to TRBJ2-2; D unresolved. Between the trimmed V and J ends, which lost 4 bases and 5 bases, there was a span of 9 bases. The CDR3 covers 13 residues. Germline values: CDR1 SGHRS, CDR2 YFSETQ. The CDR3: CASSLDPTGELFF. CDR3 nucleotides: TGCGCCAGCAGCCTAGACCCTACCGGGGAGCTGTTTTTT.

V usage is TRBV19 and J usage is TRBJ1-2; possible D gene TRBD1, 5 bases. The CDR3 runs to 14 residues. V gave up 5 bases and J gave up 8 bases, with 18 bases separating them. Per the germline V gene, CDR1 is LNHDA and CDR2 is SQIVND (reference sequence). The CDR3 DNA reads TGTGCCAGTAGTCCGTCCAGGGAGGTGGTGGGCTACACCTTC. This sequence encodes CASSPSREVVGYTF.

The CDR3 nucleotides read TGTGCCACCAGTGATGACCGAGGGGGCGCGCCGGTGAACACTGAAGCTTTCTTT. This encodes CATSDDRGGAPVNTEAFF. The rearrangement uses TRBV24-1 and TRBJ1-1, with 7 bases lining up with TRBD1. With 3 bases clipped from V and 0 bases from J, the junction kept 12 bases outside the gene matches. This CDR3 has 18 residues. Germline V gene lookup returns CDR1 KGHDR and CDR2 SFDVKD.

This clone was observed a single time. This chain joins TRBV7-9 and TRBJ1-2, with D perhaps TRBD1 (5 bases). CDR1 and CDR2 from the germline V gene are SEHNR and FQNEAQ (reference sequence). V was cut by 4 bases and J by 4 bases, with 16 bases left in between. The CDR3 has 15 residues. The CDR3 DNA reads as TGTGCCAGCAGCTATTCACAGGCTAAAGGCTATGGCTACACCTTC. Encoded protein: CASSYSQAKGYGYTF. Using reference TRBV7-9 and TRBJ1-2 for the parts outside the CDR3, the full variable domain is DTGVSQNPRHKITKRGQNVTFRCDPISEHNRLYWYRQTLGQGPEFLTYFQNEAQLEKSRLLSDRFSAERPKGSFSTLEIQRTEQGDSAMYLCASSYSQAKGYGYTFGSGTRLTVV.

The gene calls are TRBV18 and TRBJ1-1; D gene uncertain. The CDR3 is 13 residues long. CDR1 is KGHSH, CDR2 LQKENI, per germline. V was clipped by 2 bases and J by 1 base, with 5 bases between them. The CDR3 DNA sequence: TGTGCCAGCTCACCATTCGGGAACACTGAAGCTTTCTTT. As protein: CASSPFGNTEAFF.

The chain recombines TRBV29-1 with TRBJ2-7; 9 positions match TRBD2. CDR1 and CDR2 (germline): SQVTM, ANQGSEA. V dropped 6 bases and J dropped 0; count of bases not matched to a gene: 12. The CDR3 loop spans 16 amino acids. CDR3 loop: CSVQAGSGRSSYEQYF. In DNA, the CDR3 is TGCAGCGTCCAGGCAGGGAGCGGGAGGAGCTCCTACGAGCAGTACTTC.

V and J are TRBV4-1 and TRBJ1-1, with D unclear. The CDR3 is made up of 18 amino acids. Germline CDR1 reads MGHRA; CDR2 reads YSYEKL. V was clipped by 8 bases and J by 0 bases, with 25 bases between them. The CDR3 DNA reads TGCGCCAGCTCGGAGGGCGGAGGGAGGAGCCCACTGAACACTGAAGCTTTCTTT. Translated, it gives CASSEGGGRSPLNTEAFF.

The V gene is TRBV15, the J gene TRBJ1-2; the D gene is possibly TRBD1 (5 bases). The CDR3 has 17 amino acids. The V gene lost 5 bases and the J gene lost 1 base, with 20 bases spanning the gap. CDR1 and CDR2 (germline): LNHNV, YYDKDF (reference sequence). The CDR3 nucleotides are TGTGCCACCAGCTCCAGGGTTACCTTAAATTATAACTATGGCTACACCTTC. This sequence encodes CATSSRVTLNYNYGYTF.

This clone has more than one count but fewer than ten. The chain recombines TRBV5-1 with TRBJ1-1, with TRBD1 matching 9 bases. Trimming removed 4 bases from V and 5 bases from J; junction bases left unmatched: 6. This CDR3 contains 14 residues. CDR1 SGHRS and CDR2 YFSETQ come from the germline V gene. The CDR3 reads CASSRDRARTEAFF. CDR3 in DNA: TGCGCCAGCAGCCGGGACAGGGCAAGGACTGAAGCTTTCTTT.

The V gene is TRBV6-5, the J gene TRBJ2-7; D gene uncertain. Germline-derived CDR1 and CDR2 are MNHEY and SVGAGI. The CDR3 has 14 residues. V gave up 2 bases and J gave up 1 base, with 9 bases separating them. As DNA, the CDR3 is TGTGCCAGCAGTTACGGTCCAGGATCCTACGAGCAGTACTTC. The encoded protein is CASSYGPGSYEQYF.